The entry below gives a single TCR beta chain sequence along with its context. This specimen includes other DNA sequences encoding the same CDR3. The V end was cut by 6 bases, the J end by 2 bases, with 7 bases between. The CDR3 contains 11 residues. The germline CDR1 and CDR2 sequences are DFQATT and SNEGSKA (reference sequence). Generated by immunoSEQ multiplex PCR, the TCRdb table keeps only in-frame clones and is missing some. The data show approximately 2,000,000 clones, around 90% seen once. This entry is derived from a study of shared clonotypes between healthy human individuals. The receptor comes from a man aged 18 to 35 in good health. Some clones in this sample may be carry-over from other donors' samples. The specimen sequenced was naive CD4+ T cells from PBMCs. Subset defined: CD45RA+ positively selected. The chain recombines TRBV20-1 with TRBJ1-2; D not certain. The CDR3 reads CSATVNYGYTF. As DNA, the CDR3 is TGCAGTGCAACGGTAAACTATGGCTACACCTTC.